The clone carrying this T cell receptor (beta chain) occurred a few times. This table comes from immunoSEQ multiplex PCR, and its TCRdb copy is limited to in-frame clones, with some not included. This table holds more than 60,000 clones, approximately 93% found once. With 3 bases removed from V and 9 bases from J, the gap between germline ends came to 17 bases. The CDR3 sequence is 15 residues long. Germline V gene lookup returns CDR1 SNHLY and CDR2 FYNNEI. The sample belongs to a study of technical replicates of blood from a handful of donors. The sequenced sample consisted of T cells isolated from PBMCs. This chain links TRBV2 with TRBJ2-2; D might be TRBD1 (5 bases). The receptor comes from a human donor in good health. The CDR3 DNA reads as TGTGCCAGCAGTGAGTTATGGGGCGTTAGCCGGGAGCTGTTTTTT. Translating it yields CASSELWGVSRELFF.